A single sample is the source of the 10 T cell receptor beta chains below, sequenced in a study of spatial heterogeneity in lung cancer. TCRdb fed the 5' RACE reads into MiXCR, producing one record per CDR3 protein. The table has approximately 25,000 distinct CDR3 sequences, roughly 3% seen once. Documented time point: sample taken at primary tumor resection. Sequencing of whole RNA from tumor, nontumor lung or frozen PBMC involved no sorting. The starting material was PBMCs, obtained at surgery. These receptor sequences come from a female donor with early-stage non-small cell lung cancer.

In this sample, this clonotype turned up many times. This rearrangement joins TRBV2 to TRBJ2-7; D remains ambiguous. Per germline, CDR1 SNHLY and CDR2 FYNNEI. The V and J ends lost 2 bases and 2 bases respectively, with 10 bases between them. This CDR3 spans 14 amino acids. The CDR3 bases are TGTGCCAGCAGTGAATCAGGTCCCCCCTACGAGCAGTACTTC. Encoded protein: CASSESGPPYEQYF.

The chain's CDR3 is CASSRTGGTQYF. CDR3 coding DNA: TGCGCCAGCAGCAGGACTGGCGGTACGCAGTATTTT. This rearrangement joins TRBV5-1 to TRBJ2-3, with D perhaps TRBD2 (5 bases). CDR3 size: 12 residues. Trimming removed 4 bases at V and 8 bases at J, with 11 bases between. Germline-derived CDR1 and CDR2 are SGHRS and YFSETQ.

This clonotype was counted ten times or more. The V call is TRBV9, the J call TRBJ2-2; 8 nucleotides match TRBD2. The CDR3 sequence is 16 residues long. V was clipped by 0 bases and J by 2 bases; unmatched bases: 3. Germline assignment: CDR1 SGDLS and CDR2 YYNGEE. The CDR3 sequence is CASSVVSGINTGELFF. For the CDR3, the DNA is TGTGCCAGCAGCGTAGTTAGCGGGATAAACACCGGGGAGCTGTTTTTT.

Judged by abundance, this clonotype is medium-sized (0.01 to 0.1%). J is TRBJ2-1 and V is TRBV25-1; D call uncertain. Germline V gene lookup returns CDR1 MGHDK and CDR2 SYGVNS. The CDR3 loop spans 13 amino acids. V was cut by 8 bases and J by 4 bases, with 12 bases left in between. The chain's CDR3 is CASGTGSYNEQFF. CDR3 coding DNA: TGTGCCAGCGGAACGGGCTCATACAATGAGCAGTTCTTC. Based on the CDR3 plus reference TRBV25-1 and TRBJ2-1, the full variable domain is EADIYQTPRYLVIGTGKKITLECSQTMGHDKMYWYQQDPGMELHLIHYSYGVNSTEKGDLSSESTVSRIRTEHFPLTLESARPSHTSQYLCASGTGSYNEQFFGPGTRLTVL.

This chain uses TRBV20-1 with TRBJ2-3, with 8 positions matching TRBD2. V was clipped by 5 bases and J by 0 bases; unmatched bases: 4. The length of the CDR3 is 14 residues. In germline, CDR1 is DFQATT, CDR2 SNEGSKA (reference sequence). The CDR3 sequence is CSAGASGSTDTQYF. The CDR3 DNA is TGCAGTGCTGGGGCTAGCGGGAGCACAGATACGCAGTATTTT.

This clonotype appeared a few times. The chain recombines TRBV13 with TRBJ2-1; the match to TRBD2 covers 8 bases. Germline lookup yields CDR1 PRHDT and CDR2 FYEKMQ (reference sequence). After removal of 5 bases from V and 2 bases from J, the junction contained 8 bases not matched to a gene. The CDR3 is 16 amino acids. The CDR3 is CASSQPGAGAYNEQFF. The CDR3 coding sequence is TGTGCCAGCAGCCAGCCCGGAGCGGGGGCCTACAATGAGCAGTTCTTC.

This clonotype was counted ten times or more. The chain carries TRBV29-1 and TRBJ2-1; 8 bases agree with TRBD1. J gave up 1 base and V 8 bases, and 7 bases lay outside the gene matches. The CDR3 extends over 14 amino acids. Per germline, CDR1 SQVTM and CDR2 ANQGSEA. CDR3 sequence (DNA): TGCAGCCTGGTGGACAGGGAATCCTACAATGAGCAGTTCTTC. This sequence encodes CSLVDRESYNEQFF.

This clonotype has a count of ten or more. CDR3 bases: TGTGCCACCAGTGATGTGGACAGGACCTATGGCTACACCTTC. Translated, it gives CATSDVDRTYGYTF. The chain has TRBV24-1 and TRBJ1-2; 7 nucleotides line up with TRBD1. The ends lost 3 bases at V and 4 bases at J; junction bases unmatched: 4. Germline loops: CDR1 KGHDR, CDR2 SFDVKD. This CDR3 comprises 14 residues.

This clonotype showed up many times. The J gene is TRBJ2-3, the V gene TRBV6-6, with D hard to call. Trimming took 8 bases from V and 0 from J, leaving 12 bases between them. This CDR3 has 14 amino acids. Germline-derived CDR1 and CDR2 are MNHNY and SVGAGI (reference sequence). This chain's CDR3 is CASHFAGSTDTQYF. CDR3 in DNA: TGTGCCAGCCACTTCGCCGGGAGCACAGATACGCAGTATTTT.

This clonotype was detected ten times or more. The chain links TRBV5-1 to TRBJ2-2; possibly TRBD1 or TRBD2 for D (5 bases each). Germline CDR1 is SGHRS and CDR2 is YFSETQ. Deletions cut 0 bases from V and 5 bases from J, with 8 bases between. The CDR3 consists of 14 residues. CDR3 loop: CASSLEWGTGELFF. The CDR3 DNA sequence: TGCGCCAGCAGCTTGGAATGGGGGACCGGGGAGCTGTTTTTT.